This T cell receptor beta chain appears in the sequencing data of a study of T cells in Graves' hyperthyroidism and ophthalmopathy. TCR beta CDR3 regions were amplified from RNA. TCR CDR3 underwent first-round RT-PCR with the HTBI primer set. TCRdb recomputed calls from the multiplex PCR reads with MiXCR, one row per CDR3 protein. The sample carries roughly 500,000 distinct CDR3 sequences, under 60% recorded once. The CDR3 totals 12 residues. In germline, CDR1 is DFQATT, CDR2 SNEGSKA (reference sequence). Between the trimmed V and J ends, which lost 6 bases and 4 bases, there was a span of 12 bases. General observations from the study: Within blood appeared most thyroid clonotypes that had expanded above 0.001.

This clonotype was observed many times. Antigen specificity is unknown. Any patient presenting with uncontrolled infection, other autoimmune disease, pregnancy or lactation was left out. The gene calls are TRBV20-1 and TRBJ1-1; tentatively, D is TRBD1 (6 bases). Input material: peripheral blood or thyroid tissue (not recorded which). This TCR came from an adult woman with Graves' disease, either hyperthyroidism or ophthalmopathy (not recorded which). CDR3 sequence: CSAPQGSTEAFF. The DNA for the CDR3 is TGCAGTGCCCCTCAGGGGAGCACTGAAGCTTTCTTT.